The clone carrying this TCR beta chain was observed a handful of times. Its antigen is as yet unknown. With 0 bases removed from V and 7 bases from J, the gap between germline ends came to 6 bases. The CDR3 contains 13 residues. The germline CDR1 and CDR2 sequences are MNHEY and SVGAGI. This entry is derived from a study of T cells in Graves' hyperthyroidism and ophthalmopathy. For Graves' hyperthyroidism to be stable, ophthalmopathy could not progress within 18 months. Uncontrolled infection, other autoimmune disease, pregnancy and lactation each barred patients from inclusion. The source of the PBMCs was less than 12 ml of fresh peripheral blood. TCR beta CDR3 sequences were amplified from RNA transcripts. Using the HTBI primer set, a first-round RT-PCR was run on the TCR CDR3. One entry per CDR3 protein results from TCRdb running MiXCR on the multiplex PCR reads. The sample consists of under 450,000 distinct CDR3 sequences, 15% to 19% of them appearing once.

Study observations and caveats: Blood also held most thyroid clonotypes expanded beyond 0.001.

Sequencing input: blood. This TCR derives from a woman aged 18 to 35 with Graves' hyperthyroidism. The rearrangement links TRBV6-5 to TRBJ1-4, with no clear D. This chain's CDR3 is CASSYSVGEKLFF. The CDR3 nucleotides are TGTGCCAGCAGTTACTCAGTGGGTGAAAAACTGTTTTTT.